This T cell receptor beta chain was sequenced during a study of radiotherapy plus CTLA-4 blockade in lung cancer. Study-wide background: Among all patients, 18% showed objective responses, while about 30% had disease control.

With 4 bases clipped from V and 5 bases from J, the junction kept 3 bases outside the gene matches. The CDR3 is 14 residues long. Germline CDR1 and CDR2: MNHEY and SMNVEV (reference sequence). Study outcomes and limitations: Early shifts in blood T cell clones, with interferon-beta, reportedly predicted response best.

As for this clone: As yet, its antigen is unknown.

The method was immunoSEQ multiplex PCR; TCRdb's version includes in-frame clones alone and lacks a portion of them. There are about 56,000 clones in the sample; less than 80% occur only once, and roughly 15% lies in the top ten. Focal radiation with ipilimumab CTLA-4 blockade was given to patients with chemo-refractory metastatic non-small-cell lung cancer. The V and J genes are TRBV27 and TRBJ1-5; 9 nucleotides agree with TRBD1. This sequence was found in a human donor with non-small cell lung cancer who had a complete response to radiotherapy plus ipilimumab. The sequenced sample was peripheral blood, obtained from a patient treated with radiotherapy plus ipilimumab. DNA for the CDR3: TGTGCCAGCAGTTCCCGGACAGGGGATCAGCCCCAGCATTTT. Translated, it gives CASSSRTGDQPQHF.